This TCR beta chain was recorded in a study of shared clonotypes between healthy human individuals. Study-wide results and caveats: Memory subsets generally showed smaller estimated richness than naive subsets did. Since donors were few, the genetic and exposure-history diversity represented was limited.

Into CD45RA+ naive and CD45RA-negative memory subsets, the CD4+ cells were split. TCRdb's table, derived via immunoSEQ multiplex PCR, lists solely in-frame clones and lacks some. The sample consists of approximately 530,000 clones, 90% to 97% of them appearing once. A note on this clone: Its antigen is undetermined.

What was sequenced was naive CD4+ T cells sorted from blood. Documented subset: CD45RA+ positively selected. This sequence originates from a woman younger than 45 in good health.

CDR3 loop: CASRSGGYEQYF. Here the CDR3 DNA reads TGTGCCAGCAGGAGTGGGGGCTACGAGCAGTACTTC. The V gene is TRBV27, the J gene TRBJ2-7; D tentatively reads TRBD1 or TRBD2 (5 bases each). CDR3 length: 12 amino acids. The germline V gene encodes CDR1 MNHEY and CDR2 SMNVEV (reference sequence). V was shortened by 6 bases and J by 3 bases, with 9 bases between the two germline ends.